This T cell receptor beta chain was recovered during a study of beta chain features in type 1 diabetes (dated by TCRdb to the late 2010s). A note on the overall study: Patients and healthy donors did not differ in mean age, gender distribution, total cell number or subset yield. In the study, TCRB repertoires of sorted circulating CD4+ T cell subsets from recently diagnosed type 1 diabetes patients were compared with those of matched healthy donors. Regulatory and stem cell-like memory subsets were isolated from only 8 patients and about 8 healthy donors, whereas naive and central memory subsets came from all 30 or so donors. Across all samples, 90 million to 130 million sorted cells were examined, and cell number per subset correlated strongly with RNA yield.

A single peripheral blood draw of around 120 mL on average was collected from each donor into heparinised tubes. Using a panel that included CD45RO, CCR7, CD25, CD127, CD95 and CD27, naive, central memory, regulatory and stem cell-like memory CD4+ T cells were sorted on a BD FACSAria II. Purity was above 95% for every sorted population. Right away, PBMCs were isolated by Lymphoprep density gradient centrifugation and were stained directly, with no culture step. So that batch effects would be minimized, each experiment stained and sorted samples in pairs, pairing one healthy donor with one patient. This clone was seen a handful of times. This clone's antigen is unknown. The input lacks base qualities; no much larger clone sits a single base away. The High Capacity cDNA Reverse Transcription Kit was used to reverse transcribe all of the isolated RNA, meaning that expressed TCRB transcripts were what got sequenced. Deep immunoSEQ sequencing was performed on naive, central memory and regulatory T cell samples, with an average of around 3.5 million total reads per sample. After sorted cells were lysed in RLT buffer, RNA was extracted with DNase-treated RNeasy Micro or Mini kits, with the choice depending on cell number. Each cell subset was processed on its own to prevent cross-contamination, while patient and healthy donor samples were processed together. The immunoSEQ multiplex PCR was used to amplify TCRB sequences from cDNA, yielding 87-bp fragments that span the CDR3 region. Amplicons were sequenced on the Illumina HiSeq platform. The authors' pipeline ran thus. Synthetic template baselines were used to correct PCR bias computationally, reads within Hamming distance 2 were collapsed together, and singletons that could not be merged were discarded. Reads were aligned against IMGT to assign V, D and J genes, CDR3 length and insertions or deletions at six rearrangement sites. Within each subset, clonotype counts were normalized to sorted cell number, and only after that were true diversity and Gini coefficients computed with the tcR R package. Repertoire sharing was quantified using the overlap coefficient calculated on TCRB nucleotide sequences. Out-of-frame TCRB sequences from naive cells were analyzed to stand in for the pre-selection repertoire. This immuneACCESS table, as held by TCRdb, lists in-frame sequences with V and J called but not all clones. Of the missing ones, under half trace to an unresolved V gene in checked studies; the others have no known cause. V and J calls and clone size are as listed in that table; D and trimming were resolved from the DNA. In all, the sample holds approximately 250,000 clones, and roughly 11% of those were seen once. The ten largest clones represent around 0.017% of the sample.

The germline V gene yields SGDLS for CDR1 and YYNGEE for CDR2. V is trimmed back by 3 bases and J by 7 bases, and the junction contains 5 bases that no gene match accounts for. There are 14 amino acids in the CDR3, from cysteine to phenylalanine inclusive. Of all the DNA, just the CDR3 is kept, 42 bases in frame from base 1. What the study reported, not specific to this receptor: Because small numbers of individuals were included in the HLA sub-analyses, any influence of HLA type on TCRB rearrangement was left unresolved. A moderate but significant shortening of TCRB CDR3 length was observed in type 1 diabetes patients in all four CD4+ subsets. The naive, central memory and regulatory TCRB repertoires appeared to resemble one another more closely among patients than among healthy donors. Sequencing cDNA rather than genomic DNA could over-represent highly expressing activated cells, although activation and CD3 levels did not differ between groups. Fewer insertions and more nucleotide deletions at VDJ recombination sites were observed in patients with type 1 diabetes, implying thymic rearrangement abnormalities. Shorter templates might have been favored by PCR, but patient and control samples were amplified and corrected together, so both groups would have been affected equally by any skew.

The sample consisted of naive CD4+ T cells from blood. The label giving this sample's cell subset or site can be read as: true naive CD4+ T cells. Here the chain combines TRBV9 and TRBJ2-1; 9 bases in the junction line up with TRBD1. The sequence was collected from a man aged 30 to 39 with type 1 diabetes. This receptor has the CDR3 CASSEGQGQNEQFF. The nucleotides read TGTGCCAGCAGCGAGGGACAGGGACAAAATGAGCAGTTCTTC.